This T cell receptor (beta chain) was documented in a study of T cells in Graves' hyperthyroidism and ophthalmopathy. Study-wide results and limits: Clonotypes that were expanded in thyroid above 0.001 mostly appeared in blood too.

Thyroid ultrasound and orbital computed tomography, with clinical symptoms and serum thyroxine and TRAb, informed diagnoses. The CDR3 runs 13 residues. Germline assignment: CDR1 SGHTA and CDR2 FQGNSA. This clonotype was observed a few times. The antigen is unknown. One junction end disagrees with the germline gene, perhaps due to a read error. Amplified TCR beta CDR3 regions derived from RNA transcripts. Using the HTBI primer set, a first-round RT-PCR was run on the TCR CDR3. TCRdb analysed the multiplex PCR reads with MiXCR anew, one entry per CDR3 protein. Seen here are more than 150,000 distinct CDR3 sequences, about 15% observed once, and the top ten hold roughly 29%.

The sequencing sample was made of blood. The clonotype originates from a woman aged 50 to 60 with Graves' hyperthyroidism. V and J are TRBV7-2 and TRBJ2-7; D may be TRBD1 (6 bases). CDR3 sequence: CAGSHSQGYEQYF. CDR3 nucleotide sequence: TGTGCCGGCAGCCACTCACAGGGATACGAGCAGTACTTC.